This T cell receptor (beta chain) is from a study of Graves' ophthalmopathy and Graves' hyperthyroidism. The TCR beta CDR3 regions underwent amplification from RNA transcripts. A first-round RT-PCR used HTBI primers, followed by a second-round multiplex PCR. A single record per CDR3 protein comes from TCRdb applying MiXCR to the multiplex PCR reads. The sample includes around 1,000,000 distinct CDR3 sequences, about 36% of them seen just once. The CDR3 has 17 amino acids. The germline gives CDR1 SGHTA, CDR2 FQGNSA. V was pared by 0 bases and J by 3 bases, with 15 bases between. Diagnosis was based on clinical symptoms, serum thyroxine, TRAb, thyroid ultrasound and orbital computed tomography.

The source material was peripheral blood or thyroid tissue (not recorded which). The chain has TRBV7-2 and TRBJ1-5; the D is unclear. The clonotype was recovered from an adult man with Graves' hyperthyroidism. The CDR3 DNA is TGTGCCAGCAGCTTAGCGCATGTTTCGGGAACCAATCAGCCCCAGCATTTT. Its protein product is CASSLAHVSGTNQPQHF.